These T cell receptor beta chains were read from a single sample in a study of blood T cell repertoires in COVID-19. Generated by immunoSEQ multiplex PCR, the TCRdb table keeps only in-frame clones and is missing some. This sample has 380,000 or so clones, with roughly nine tenths found just once. Sequencing input: peripheral blood. Receptors were obtained from a man aged 40-49 years with acute or convalescent COVID-19. The CDR3 runs from the conserved cysteine through the conserved F or W. A D gene is named only where the DNA matches it firmly. Clone size, where shown, is once, few, many, or a class for clones that have expanded.

v_gene	abundance	j_gene	d_gene	CDR3aa	CDR3nt
TRBV27	-	TRBJ1-1	-	CASSLHRWQGSNTEAFF	TGTGCCAGCAGTTTACACAGGTGGCAGGGGAGCAACACTGAAGCTTTCTTT
TRBV27	-	TRBJ2-5	-	CASRDRQETQYF	TGTGCCAGCAGAGACAGACAAGAGACCCAGTACTTC
TRBV6-5	once	TRBJ1-2	TRBD1	CASSYSHGTGNGGYTF	TGTGCCAGCAGTTACAGCCACGGGACAGGGAATGGTGGCTACACCTTC
TRBV5-6	-	TRBJ2-5	-	CASSFFPGETQYF	TGTGCCAGCAGCTTTTTTCCAGGGGAGACCCAGTACTTC
TRBV5-1	-	TRBJ1-1	-	CASSLAALGSPEAFF	TGCGCCAGCAGCTTGGCGGCCCTGGGTAGCCCTGAAGCTTTCTTT
TRBV27	-	TRBJ2-2	TRBD1	CASSSPGTGYTGELFF	TGTGCCAGCAGTTCCCCCGGGACAGGATACACCGGGGAGCTGTTTTTT
TRBV5-8	-	TRBJ1-5	TRBD1	CASSFDQGGNQPQHF	TGTGCCAGCAGCTTCGACCAGGGGGGCAATCAGCCCCAGCATTTT
TRBV6-5	-	TRBJ1-1	-	CASSYNRAGPEAFF	TGTGCCAGCAGTTACAACAGGGCAGGGCCTGAAGCTTTCTTT
TRBV7-3	-	TRBJ2-6	-	CASSLGQGPSGANVLTF	TGTGCCAGCAGCTTGGGTCAGGGCCCCTCTGGGGCCAACGTCCTGACTTTC
TRBV9	-	TRBJ2-1	-	CASSVAMGGYNEQFF	TGTGCCAGCAGCGTCGCCATGGGAGGCTACAATGAGCAGTTCTTC
TRBV6-5	-	TRBJ2-3	-	CASTDPRGDTQYF	TGTGCCAGCACCGACCCTCGGGGAGATACGCAGTATTTT
TRBV19	-	TRBJ2-1	TRBD2	CASSFTSDTYNEQFF	TGTGCCAGTAGTTTTACTAGCGATACCTACAATGAGCAGTTCTTC
TRBV10-3	-	TRBJ1-3	TRBD1	CAISASGGQGLNTIYF	TGTGCCATCAGTGCCTCAGGAGGACAGGGGTTAAACACCATATATTTT
TRBV7-9	-	TRBJ2-3	TRBD2	CASSSGLAGASDTQYF	TGTGCCAGCAGCTCCGGACTAGCGGGGGCCTCAGATACGCAGTATTTT
TRBV5-6	-	TRBJ2-3	TRBD2	CASSLTSGNTDTQYF	TGTGCCAGCAGCTTGACTAGCGGAAACACAGATACGCAGTATTTT
TRBV5-1	-	TRBJ1-1	TRBD1	CASSLVGQGNTEAFF	TGCGCCAGCAGCTTGGTGGGACAGGGGAACACTGAAGCTTTCTTT
TRBV5-6	-	TRBJ1-6	-	CASSLGRASYNSPLHF	TGTGCCAGCAGCTTGGGGAGGGCATCCTATAATTCACCCCTCCACTTT
TRBV5-1	-	TRBJ2-7	-	CASSAGYYEQYF	TGCGCCAGCAGCGCAGGCTACTACGAGCAGTACTTC
TRBV9	-	TRBJ1-5	TRBD1	CASSATQGQTF	TGTGCCAGCAGCGCTACCCAGGGACAGACCTTT
TRBV7-3	-	TRBJ1-1	TRBD1	CASSLMGQGSTEAFF	TGTGCCAGCAGCTTAATGGGACAGGGGAGCACTGAAGCTTTCTTT
TRBV29-1	-	TRBJ1-1	TRBD1	CSVGTGDTEAFF	TGCAGCGTTGGAACAGGGGACACTGAAGCTTTCTTT
TRBV2	-	TRBJ2-1	TRBD2	CARPGTSGNEQFF	TGTGCCAGACCCGGGACTAGCGGCAATGAGCAGTTCTTC
TRBV7-6	-	TRBJ2-2	TRBD1	CAIPRQGNTGELFF	TGTGCCATTCCCCGACAGGGGAACACCGGGGAGCTGTTTTTT
TRBV10-3	-	TRBJ1-2	TRBD1	CAISGIPGQGNGYTF	TGTGCCATCAGTGGAATTCCGGGACAGGGAAATGGCTACACCTTC
TRBV28	-	TRBJ2-3	TRBD1	CASSTVGQGTDTQYF	TGTGCCAGCAGTACCGTGGGACAGGGCACAGATACGCAGTATTTT
TRBV27	-	TRBJ2-2	-	CASSLSFGAANTGELFF	TGTGCCAGCAGTTTATCGTTTGGGGCTGCGAACACCGGGGAGCTGTTTTTT
TRBV27	-	TRBJ1-2	TRBD1	CASSLQGATNYGYTF	TGTGCCAGCAGTTTACAGGGGGCGACTAACTATGGCTACACCTTC
TRBV19	-	TRBJ1-1	TRBD1	CASSITGVTEAFF	TGTGCCAGTAGTATAACAGGGGTTACTGAAGCTTTCTTT
TRBV12-5	-	TRBJ1-5	-	CASGLGRNQPQHF	TGTGCTAGTGGTTTAGGGAGGAATCAGCCCCAGCATTTT
TRBV12-5	-	TRBJ2-1	TRBD2	CASHPLAGVRNEQFF	TGTGCTAGTCATCCTCTGGCGGGAGTCCGCAATGAGCAGTTCTTC
TRBV30	-	TRBJ1-2	-	CAWSVRSRTNYGYTF	TGTGCCTGGAGTGTACGTAGCCGAACTAACTATGGCTACACCTTC
TRBV5-1	-	TRBJ1-1	-	CASSLNGGPDTEAFF	TGCGCCAGCAGCTTGAACGGCGGGCCCGACACTGAAGCTTTCTTT
TRBV6-5	-	TRBJ1-2	-	CASSYSGQDYGYTF	TGTGCCAGCAGTTACTCGGGGCAGGACTATGGCTACACCTTC
TRBV3-1/TRBV3-2	-	TRBJ1-2	TRBD1	CASSRDRAYYGYTF	TGTGCCAGCAGCCGGGACAGGGCTTACTATGGCTACACCTTC
TRBV9	-	TRBJ2-7	-	CASSVAARVAPGEQYF	TGTGCCAGCAGCGTAGCCGCTAGAGTAGCACCTGGAGAGCAGTACTTC
TRBV5-4	-	TRBJ2-1	-	CASSLFREKTRSYNEQFF	TGTGCCAGCAGCTTGTTTCGGGAGAAGACCCGCTCCTACAATGAGCAGTTCTTC
TRBV28	once	TRBJ2-7	-	CASTKGTYEQYF	TGTGCCAGCACGAAGGGGACCTACGAGCAGTACTTC
TRBV19	-	TRBJ1-1	-	CASSNRDTEAFF	TGTGCCAGTAGTAACCGGGACACTGAAGCTTTCTTT
TRBV6-5	-	TRBJ2-3	-	CATNPPSGRTQYF	TGTGCCACCAACCCCCCCTCGGGGAGGACGCAGTATTTT
TRBV7-8	-	TRBJ1-2	-	CASSQTGQRGYTF	TGTGCCAGCTCTCAAACAGGGCAACGTGGCTACACCTTC
TRBV7-3	-	TRBJ2-7	-	CASSPTGSYEQYF	TGTGCCAGCAGCCCGACAGGCTCCTACGAGCAGTACTTC
TRBV7-2	-	TRBJ1-1	-	CASSPKGAGLDTEAFF	TGTGCCAGCAGTCCTAAAGGCGCGGGATTGGACACTGAAGCTTTCTTT
TRBV5-8	-	TRBJ2-5	TRBD2	CASSRGTSGGASETQYF	TGTGCCAGCAGCCGCGGGACTAGCGGGGGGGCGTCAGAGACCCAGTACTTC
TRBV19	-	TRBJ2-1	TRBD2	CASSMPGLAGGPSDEQFF	TGTGCCAGTAGTATGCCGGGACTAGCGGGAGGGCCCTCGGATGAGCAGTTCTTC
TRBV10-3	-	TRBJ1-1	-	CAISARGGLEAEAFF	TGTGCCATCAGTGCTCGGGGAGGACTTGAGGCTGAAGCTTTCTTT
TRBV19	-	TRBJ2-5	TRBD2	CASSRLAGGNFQETQYF	TGTGCCAGTAGCCGACTAGCGGGGGGGAACTTTCAAGAGACCCAGTACTTC
TRBV5-1	-	TRBJ2-7	TRBD2	CASRLSRDYQSYEQYF	TGCGCCAGCAGATTGTCCCGGGACTACCAATCCTACGAGCAGTACTTC
TRBV4-2	-	TRBJ1-5	TRBD1	CASSSRGGQVNQPQHF	TGTGCCAGCAGCTCCCGGGGAGGACAGGTCAATCAGCCCCAGCATTTT
TRBV11-3	once	TRBJ2-1	TRBD2	CASSRGLAGGENEQFF	TGTGCCAGCAGCCGTGGACTAGCGGGAGGGGAAAATGAGCAGTTCTTC
TRBV2	-	TRBJ1-5	-	CASRQTGNQPQHF	TGTGCCAGCAGACAAACAGGGAATCAGCCCCAGCATTTT